This TCR beta chain was found in a study of blood T cell repertoires in COVID-19 (TCRdb year 2020). In terms of the full investigation: The collaborator samples originated in the United States, Italy and Spain and spanned the acute and convalescent phases of COVID-19. The prospective study material was composed of cDNA or gDNA derived from T cells, B-cell-depleted T cells, or PBMCs. The samples were drawn from two sources: the first 160 participants of the ongoing ImmuneRACE study, and fewer than 1,500 subjects contributed by 6 global collaborators. The repertoires were released in a freely available public database meant as a resource for research on the immune response to SARS-CoV-2. A de-identified subject ID, COVID-19 status, age in years and sex were almost always included in the sample metadata. Where available, HLA class I and class II types were obtained from metadata supplied by the sample provider rather than from assay-based typing. Deeply sampled blood TCRbeta repertoires from subjects exposed to, actively infected with, or recovered from COVID-19 were included in the dataset. Overall study outcomes, separate from this receptor: How much clinical and demographic metadata was included differed by source and by participant, and the metadata was provided uncurated.

Each collaborating institution followed its own protocols to collect whole blood in K2EDTA tubes. For TCRbeta analysis, collaborators shipped samples in one of three forms: frozen whole blood, isolated PBMCs, or DNA extracted from either of those sample types. Concerning this clone: The clone's antigen remains unknown. No quality values exist for individual bases; no much larger clone is one base distant.

The immunoSEQ Assay, a bias-controlled multiplex PCR, was used to amplify TCRbeta CDR3 regions from genomic DNA. On the study's bioinformatics: Within the assay, amplification of reference gene primers was used to estimate how many nucleated cells each sample contained. To quantify the absolute abundance of each unique TCRbeta CDR3 rearrangement, sequence reads were collapsed and filtered. For each sample, productive Simpson clonality was calculated as the square root of Simpson's diversity index over productive rearrangements. TCRdb took this table from immuneACCESS and kept in-frame rearrangements with V and J called. Such tables lack part of the clones; where checked against another copy, unresolved V genes explain under half of the gap, and the rest is unexplained. That table supplies the V and J calls and clone size; D and trimming were determined from the DNA. For this sample there are around 150,000 clones; roughly 93% appear just once. The ten largest clones take up 4.5% to 5.5% of the sample.

The sequence was collected from a woman aged 50 to 60 with acute or convalescent COVID-19. The sample comprised peripheral blood.

The nucleotide sequence is TGTGCCAGCAGCCAAGAAATGAGACAGGGTTGGAGGACTGAAGCTTTCTTT. Its translation reads: CASSQEMRQGWRTEAFF. Recombination linked TRBV14 to TRBJ1-1; 7 bases in the junction line up with TRBD1. Relative to germline, V is missing 0 bases and J is missing 5 bases, with 12 bases of the junction outside any gene match. CDR1 SGHDN and CDR2 FVKESK were looked up in the germline V gene. From cysteine to phenylalanine, the CDR3 is 17 amino acids long. The DNA shown is the 51-base CDR3, in frame from base 1. Here the CDR3 is joined to the reference TRBV14 and TRBJ1-1 genes, and the full variable domain is: EAGVTQFPSHSVIEKGQTVTLRCDPISGHDNLYWYRRVMGKEIKFLLHFVKESKQDESGMPNNRFLAERTGGTYSTLKVQPAELEDSGVYFCASSQEMRQGWRTEAFFGQGTRLTVV.